This T cell receptor (beta chain) was captured in a study of shared clonotypes between healthy human individuals. V was trimmed by 6 bases and J by 6 bases, leaving 20 bases between them. Germline V gene sequence: CDR1 SGHTA, CDR2 FQGNSA. CDR3 length: 16 residues. Adult donors, all healthy and HIV-negative, had no recent acute infections or vaccinations. The DNA input per sorted-subset replicate PCR was roughly 180 ng, corresponding to 25,000 to 30,000 T cell genomes. TCRdb's copy holds only in-frame clones and misses some; the assay was immunoSEQ multiplex PCR. The sample has 2.3 million or so clones, more than 80% seen once. A note on this clone: The antigen remains unidentified.

Study conclusions and caveats: Some clonotypes were shared by all four sorted-subset donors, while others were not shared. The non-shared ones had lower generation probabilities than the shared ones. A handful of donors had about 5% of their naive CD4 clonotypes in common.

The receptor comes from a man younger than 30 in good health. Some clones in this sample may be carry-over from other donors' samples. V usage is TRBV7-2 and J usage is TRBJ2-2; D not certain. The sample was naive CD4+ T cells from PBMCs. As to subset: CD45RA+ positively selected. DNA for the CDR3: TGTGCCAGCAGTTCAAAGGGTGGCAAGCCCGCCGGGGAGCTGTTTTTT. Translation gives CASSSKGGKPAGELFF.